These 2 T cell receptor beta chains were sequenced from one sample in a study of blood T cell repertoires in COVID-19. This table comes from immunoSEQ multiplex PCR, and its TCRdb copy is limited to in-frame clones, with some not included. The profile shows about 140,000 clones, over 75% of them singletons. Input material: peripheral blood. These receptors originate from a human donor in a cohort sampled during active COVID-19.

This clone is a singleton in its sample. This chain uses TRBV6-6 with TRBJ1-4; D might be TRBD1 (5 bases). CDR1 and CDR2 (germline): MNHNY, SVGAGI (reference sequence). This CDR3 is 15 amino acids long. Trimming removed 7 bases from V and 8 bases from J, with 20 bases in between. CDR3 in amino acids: CASTHMEGLREKLFF. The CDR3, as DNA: TGTGCCAGCACCCACATGGAGGGACTGAGGGAAAAACTGTTTTTT.

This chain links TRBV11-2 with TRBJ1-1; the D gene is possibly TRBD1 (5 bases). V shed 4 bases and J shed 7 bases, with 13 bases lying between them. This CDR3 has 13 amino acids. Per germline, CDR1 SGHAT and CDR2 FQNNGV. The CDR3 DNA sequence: TGTGCCAGCAGCTATGGGAGGGGTTTTGAAGCTTTCTTT. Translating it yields CASSYGRGFEAFF.